Listed below are T cell receptor beta chains from one sample, sequenced in a study of cytomegalovirus exposure and HLA in healthy donors. Sequenced by immunoSEQ multiplex PCR; TCRdb stores in-frame clones only, minus some. The sample consists of roughly 100,000 clones, about 83% of them appearing once. The specimen sequenced was PBMCs. Source of these receptors: a man between 18 and 29 years old in good health and CMV-seronegative. The CDR3 runs from the conserved cysteine through the conserved F or W. A D gene is named only where the DNA matches it firmly. The size entry is marked missing in some rows and otherwise reads once, few, many or a size class.

V	size	J	D	CDR3	DNA
TRBV10-2	NA	TRBJ2-3	TRBD2	CASSEVSGSLTDTQYF	TGCGCCAGCAGTGAGGTTAGCGGGAGTCTCACAGATACGCAGTATTTT
TRBV6-4	few	TRBJ2-1	TRBD1	CASSAGQGANEQFF	TGTGCCAGCAGTGCGGGACAGGGGGCCAATGAGCAGTTCTTC
TRBV7-2	NA	TRBJ2-7	TRBD1	CASSKWGDRGPDYEQYF	TGTGCCAGCAGCAAGTGGGGGGACAGGGGGCCGGACTACGAGCAGTACTTC
TRBV11-3	NA	TRBJ2-6	TRBD1	CASSSDRGASGANVLTF	TGTGCCAGCAGCTCCGACAGGGGTGCGTCTGGGGCCAACGTCCTGACTTTC
TRBV7-9	NA	TRBJ1-3	NA	CASSLSGGASGNTIYF	TGTGCCAGCAGCTTATCGGGGGGCGCATCAGGAAACACCATATATTTT
TRBV4-2	NA	TRBJ2-1	NA	CASSQGPGIIEQFF	TGTGCCAGCAGCCAAGGACCGGGAATCATTGAGCAGTTCTTC
TRBV15	NA	TRBJ2-1	NA	CATSGQTSRNEQFF	TGTGCCACCAGCGGGCAGACTAGTAGGAATGAGCAGTTCTTC
TRBV5-1	NA	TRBJ2-7	TRBD1	CASSPPQGATEQYF	TGCGCCAGCAGCCCCCCGCAGGGGGCCACCGAGCAGTACTTC
TRBV12-5	NA	TRBJ2-5	NA	CASGFGGETQYF	TGTGCTAGTGGTTTTGGAGGAGAGACCCAGTACTTC
TRBV12-5	few	TRBJ1-3	NA	CASGFSGNTIYF	TGTGCTAGTGGTTTTAGTGGAAACACCATATATTTT
TRBV29-1	once	TRBJ2-1	TRBD2	CSIQREGYDNEQFF	TGCAGCATCCAGCGGGAGGGGTACGACAATGAGCAGTTCTTC
TRBV6-6	NA	TRBJ2-1	TRBD2	CASRGTSGSPYNEQFF	TGTGCCAGCAGGGGGACTAGCGGGAGCCCCTACAATGAGCAGTTCTTC
TRBV9	NA	TRBJ2-1	NA	CASSGLGSEQFF	TGTGCCAGCAGTGGCCTGGGGAGCGAGCAGTTCTTC
TRBV7-2	NA	TRBJ2-3	TRBD2	CASRPGTSGSRDTQYF	TGTGCCAGCAGACCTGGGACTAGCGGGAGCCGAGATACGCAGTATTTT
TRBV7-9	once	TRBJ2-2	TRBD1	CASSPGTGYTGELFF	TGTGCCAGCAGCCCCGGGACAGGTTACACCGGGGAGCTGTTTTTT
TRBV4-3	NA	TRBJ2-3	NA	CASSQETGSRTDTQYF	TGCGCCAGCAGCCAAGAAACAGGGAGCCGCACAGATACGCAGTATTTT
TRBV5-1	NA	TRBJ2-2	TRBD2	CASSVGLAGELFF	TGCGCCAGCAGCGTTGGACTAGCCGGGGAGCTGTTTTTT
TRBV6-1	NA	TRBJ2-7	NA	CASSEWTVTYEQYF	TGTGCCAGCAGTGAATGGACTGTAACCTACGAGCAGTACTTC
TRBV6-1	once	TRBJ2-7	NA	CASSEDNSIAYEQYF	TGTGCCAGCAGTGAAGACAATTCAATAGCTTACGAGCAGTACTTC
TRBV19	few	TRBJ1-3	NA	CASSVDSGNTIYF	TGTGCCAGTAGTGTTGACTCGGGAAACACCATATATTTT
TRBV13	NA	TRBJ2-7	TRBD2	CASSLGGLAGGPKEQYF	TGTGCCAGCAGCTTAGGGGGACTAGCGGGAGGGCCGAAAGAGCAGTACTTC
TRBV7-6	NA	TRBJ1-3	NA	CASSLAPGNSGNTIYF	TGTGCCAGCAGCTTAGCGCCCGGGAACTCTGGAAACACCATATATTTT
TRBV19	NA	TRBJ1-5	NA	CASKGREGRNQPQHF	TGTGCCAGTAAAGGCAGGGAAGGACGCAATCAGCCCCAGCATTTT
TRBV4-2	NA	TRBJ1-1	NA	CASSQDTGQTLNTEAFF	TGTGCCAGCAGCCAAGATACGGGACAAACGTTGAACACTGAAGCTTTCTTT
TRBV7-9	NA	TRBJ1-2	NA	CSSSFSSEAAGYTF	TGTTCCAGCAGCTTCTCCTCGGAAGCGGCGGGCTACACCTTC
TRBV2	NA	TRBJ1-1	TRBD1	CASGQDSGGTEAFF	TGTGCCAGCGGACAGGACAGTGGGGGCACTGAAGCTTTCTTT
TRBV7-8	once	TRBJ1-5	TRBD1	CASSSGQGIFNNQPQHF	TGTGCCAGCAGCTCGGGACAGGGGATTTTTAACAATCAGCCCCAGCATTTT
TRBV12-5	once	TRBJ2-3	NA	CASGALTDTQYF	TGTGCTAGTGGTGCCCTAACAGATACGCAGTATTTT
TRBV7-2	NA	TRBJ1-3	NA	CASSLEFGNTIYF	TGTGCCAGCAGCCTTGAGTTTGGAAACACCATATATTTT
TRBV6-5	NA	TRBJ2-7	TRBD2	CASSLIAGSSYEQYF	TGTGCCAGCAGCCTAATAGCGGGAAGCTCCTACGAGCAGTACTTC
TRBV10-1	NA	TRBJ1-1	NA	CASSEVRGTEAFF	TGCGCCAGCAGTGAAGTCAGGGGCACTGAAGCTTTCTTT
TRBV29-1	NA	TRBJ1-1	NA	CSVEAGSEAFF	TGCAGCGTTGAAGCGGGGTCTGAAGCTTTCTTT
TRBV9	once	TRBJ2-7	TRBD1	CASSVGGTGLYEQYF	TGTGCCAGCAGCGTAGGAGGGACAGGCCTCTACGAGCAGTACTTC
TRBV21-1	NA	TRBJ2-5	NA	CASSKRQDRAGETQYF	TGTGCCAGCAGCAAAAGACAGGACAGGGCTGGAGAGACCCAGTACTTC
TRBV13	NA	TRBJ2-7	TRBD2	CASSTGLAGGEQYF	TGTGCCAGCAGCACGGGACTAGCGGGAGGCGAGCAGTACTTC
TRBV5-4	NA	TRBJ2-7	NA	CASSVDRGAGEQYF	TGTGCCAGCAGCGTGGACAGAGGGGCGGGGGAGCAGTACTTC